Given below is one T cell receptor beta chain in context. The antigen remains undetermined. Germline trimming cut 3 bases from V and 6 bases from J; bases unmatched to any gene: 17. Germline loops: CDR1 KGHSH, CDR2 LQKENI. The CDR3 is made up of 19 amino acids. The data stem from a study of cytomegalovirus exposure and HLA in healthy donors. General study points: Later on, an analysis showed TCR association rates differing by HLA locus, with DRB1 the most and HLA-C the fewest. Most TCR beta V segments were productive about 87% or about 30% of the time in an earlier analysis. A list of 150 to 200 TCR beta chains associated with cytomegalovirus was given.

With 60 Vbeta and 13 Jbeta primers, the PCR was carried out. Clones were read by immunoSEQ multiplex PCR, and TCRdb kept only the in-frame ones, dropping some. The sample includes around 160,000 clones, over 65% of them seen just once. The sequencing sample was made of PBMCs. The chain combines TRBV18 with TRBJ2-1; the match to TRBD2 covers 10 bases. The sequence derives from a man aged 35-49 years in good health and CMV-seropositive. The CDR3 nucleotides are TGTGCCAGCTCACCCTCCATCTACGTTAGCGGGAGGCCCGTCAATGAGCAGTTCTTC. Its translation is CASSPSIYVSGRPVNEQFF.